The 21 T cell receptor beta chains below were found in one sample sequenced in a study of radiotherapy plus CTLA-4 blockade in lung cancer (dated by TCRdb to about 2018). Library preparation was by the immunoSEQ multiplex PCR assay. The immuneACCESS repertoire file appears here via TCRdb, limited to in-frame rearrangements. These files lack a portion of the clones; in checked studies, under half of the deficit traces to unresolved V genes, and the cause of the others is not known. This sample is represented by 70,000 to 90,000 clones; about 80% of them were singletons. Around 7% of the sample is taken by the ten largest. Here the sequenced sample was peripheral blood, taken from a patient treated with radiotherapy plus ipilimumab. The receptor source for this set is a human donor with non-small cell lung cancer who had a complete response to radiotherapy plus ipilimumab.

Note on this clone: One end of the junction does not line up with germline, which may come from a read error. CDR3 protein: CASSSGRASEQFF. CDR3 DNA: TGTGCTAGCAGCTCCGGGAGGGCGAGTGAGCAGTTCTTC. This chain connects TRBV7-7 to TRBJ2-1; the match to TRBD2 covers 8 bases. Germline CDR1 and CDR2: SSHAT and FNYEAQ (reference sequence). The CDR3 is 13 residues long.

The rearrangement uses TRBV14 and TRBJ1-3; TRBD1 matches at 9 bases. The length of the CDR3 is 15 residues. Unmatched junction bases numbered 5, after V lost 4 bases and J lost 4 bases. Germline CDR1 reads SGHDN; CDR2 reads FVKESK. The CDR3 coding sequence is TGTGCCAGCAGCCGGGGACAGGGCCTCGGAAACACCATATATTTT. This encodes CASSRGQGLGNTIYF.

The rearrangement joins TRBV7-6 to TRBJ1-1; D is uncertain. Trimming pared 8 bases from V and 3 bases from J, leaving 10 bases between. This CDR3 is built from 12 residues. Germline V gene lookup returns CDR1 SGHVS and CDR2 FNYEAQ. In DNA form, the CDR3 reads TGTGCCAGCTTTACGGTGGACACTGAAGCTTTCTTT. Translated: CASFTVDTEAFF.

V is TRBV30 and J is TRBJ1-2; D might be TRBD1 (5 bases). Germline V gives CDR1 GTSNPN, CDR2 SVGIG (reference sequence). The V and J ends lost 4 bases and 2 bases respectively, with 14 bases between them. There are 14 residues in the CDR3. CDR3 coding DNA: TGTGCCTGGACAGCGGGACGGAGGAACTATGGCTACACCTTC. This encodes CAWTAGRRNYGYTF. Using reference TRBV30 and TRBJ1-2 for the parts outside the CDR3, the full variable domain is SQTIHQWPATLVQPVGSPLSLECTVEGTSNPNLYWYRQAAGRGLQLLFYSVGIGQISSEVPQNLSASRPQDRQFILSSKKLLLSDSGFYLCAWTAGRRNYGYTFGSGTRLTVV.

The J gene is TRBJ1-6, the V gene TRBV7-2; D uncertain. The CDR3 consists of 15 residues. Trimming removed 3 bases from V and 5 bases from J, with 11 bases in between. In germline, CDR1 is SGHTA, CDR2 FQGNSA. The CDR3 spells CASSLDATNNSPLHF. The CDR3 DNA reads TGTGCCAGCAGCTTGGACGCCACGAATAATTCACCCCTCCACTTT.

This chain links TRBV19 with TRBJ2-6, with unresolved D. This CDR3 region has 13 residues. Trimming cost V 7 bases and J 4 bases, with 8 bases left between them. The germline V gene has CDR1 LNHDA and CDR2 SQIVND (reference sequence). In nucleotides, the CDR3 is TGTGCCAGTACTCCTGCCGGGGCCAACGTCCTGACTTTC. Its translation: CASTPAGANVLTF.

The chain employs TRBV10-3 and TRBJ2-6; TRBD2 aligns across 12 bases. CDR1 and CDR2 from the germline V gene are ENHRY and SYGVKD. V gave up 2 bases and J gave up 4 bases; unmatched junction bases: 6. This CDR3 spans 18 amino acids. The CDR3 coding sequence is TGTGCCATCAGTGAGCCTAGCGGGAGGGCAGACGGGGCCAACGTCCTGACTTTC. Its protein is CAISEPSGRADGANVLTF.

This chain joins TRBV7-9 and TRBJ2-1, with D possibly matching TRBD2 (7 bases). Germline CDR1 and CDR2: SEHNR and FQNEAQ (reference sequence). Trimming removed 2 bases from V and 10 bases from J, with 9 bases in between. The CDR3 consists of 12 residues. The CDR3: CASSLSGGEQFF. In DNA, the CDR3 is TGTGCCAGCAGCTTATCGGGGGGCGAGCAGTTCTTC.

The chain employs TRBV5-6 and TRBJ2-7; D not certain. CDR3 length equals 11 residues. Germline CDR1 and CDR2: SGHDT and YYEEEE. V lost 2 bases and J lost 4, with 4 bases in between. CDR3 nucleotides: TGTGCCAGCAGCTTAACATACGAGCAGTACTTC. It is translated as CASSLTYEQYF. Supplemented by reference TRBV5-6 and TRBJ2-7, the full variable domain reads DAGVTQSPTHLIKTRGQQVTLRCSPKSGHDTVSWYQQALGQGPQFIFQYYEEEERQRGNFPDRFSGHQFPNYSSELNVNALLLGDSALYLCASSLTYEQYFGPGTRLTVT.

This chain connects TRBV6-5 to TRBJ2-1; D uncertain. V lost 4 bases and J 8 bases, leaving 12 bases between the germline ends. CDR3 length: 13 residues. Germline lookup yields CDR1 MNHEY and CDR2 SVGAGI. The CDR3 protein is CASSLGLHDEQFF. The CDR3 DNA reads TGTGCCAGCAGTTTGGGCCTACACGATGAGCAGTTCTTC.

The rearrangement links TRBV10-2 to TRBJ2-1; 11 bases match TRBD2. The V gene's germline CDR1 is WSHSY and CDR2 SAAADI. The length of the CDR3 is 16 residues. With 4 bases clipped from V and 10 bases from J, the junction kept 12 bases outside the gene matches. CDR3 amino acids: CASSANLAGGQEEQFF. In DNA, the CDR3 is TGCGCCAGCAGTGCCAACTTAGCGGGGGGGCAGGAAGAGCAGTTCTTC.

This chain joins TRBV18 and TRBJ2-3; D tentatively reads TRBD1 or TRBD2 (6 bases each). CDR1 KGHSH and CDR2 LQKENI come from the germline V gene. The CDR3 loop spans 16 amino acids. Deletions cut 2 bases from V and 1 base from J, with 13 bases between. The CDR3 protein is CASSPTGTPGTDTQYF. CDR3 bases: TGTGCCAGCTCACCAACAGGGACTCCTGGCACAGATACGCAGTATTTT.

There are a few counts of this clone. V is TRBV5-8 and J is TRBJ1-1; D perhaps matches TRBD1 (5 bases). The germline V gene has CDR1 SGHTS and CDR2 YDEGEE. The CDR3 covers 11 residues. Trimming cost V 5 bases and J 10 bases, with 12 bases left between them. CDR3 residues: CASSSSGGAFF. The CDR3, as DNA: TGTGCCAGCAGTTCCTCCGGGGGAGCTTTCTTT.

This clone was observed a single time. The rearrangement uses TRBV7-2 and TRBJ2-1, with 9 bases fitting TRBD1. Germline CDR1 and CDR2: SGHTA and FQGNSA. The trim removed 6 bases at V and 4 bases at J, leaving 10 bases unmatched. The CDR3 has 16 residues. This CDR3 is CASSLRRGQGYNEQFF. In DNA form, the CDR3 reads TGTGCCAGCAGTCTCCGGAGGGGACAGGGATACAATGAGCAGTTCTTC. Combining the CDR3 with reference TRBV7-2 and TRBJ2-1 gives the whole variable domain GAGVSQSPSNKVTEKGKDVELRCDPISGHTALYWYRQSLGQGLEFLIYFQGNSAPDKSGLPSDRFSAERTGGSVSTLTIQRTQQEDSAVYLCASSLRRGQGYNEQFFGPGTRLTVL.

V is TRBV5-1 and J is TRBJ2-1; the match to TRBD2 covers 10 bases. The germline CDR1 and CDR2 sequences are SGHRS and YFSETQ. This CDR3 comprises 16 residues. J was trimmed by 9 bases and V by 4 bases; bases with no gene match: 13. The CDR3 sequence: CASSGVLAGEEVEQFF. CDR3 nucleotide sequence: TGCGCCAGCAGCGGTGTCCTAGCGGGAGAGGAGGTTGAGCAGTTCTTC.

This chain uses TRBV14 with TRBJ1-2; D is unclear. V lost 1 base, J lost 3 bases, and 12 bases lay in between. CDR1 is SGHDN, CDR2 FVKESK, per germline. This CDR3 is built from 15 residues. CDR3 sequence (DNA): TGTGCCAGCAGCCAAGGCCTTCCCACGTACTATGGCTACACCTTC. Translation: CASSQGLPTYYGYTF. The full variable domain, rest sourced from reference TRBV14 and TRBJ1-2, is EAGVTQFPSHSVIEKGQTVTLRCDPISGHDNLYWYRRVMGKEIKFLLHFVKESKQDESGMPNNRFLAERTGGTYSTLKVQPAELEDSGVYFCASSQGLPTYYGYTFGSGTRLTVV.

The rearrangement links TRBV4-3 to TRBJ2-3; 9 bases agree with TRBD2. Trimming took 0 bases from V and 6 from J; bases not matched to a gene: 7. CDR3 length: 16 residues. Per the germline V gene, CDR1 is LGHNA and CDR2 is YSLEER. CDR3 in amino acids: CASSQDGAGGFDTQYF. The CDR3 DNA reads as TGCGCCAGCAGCCAAGATGGTGCGGGGGGGTTTGATACGCAGTATTTT.

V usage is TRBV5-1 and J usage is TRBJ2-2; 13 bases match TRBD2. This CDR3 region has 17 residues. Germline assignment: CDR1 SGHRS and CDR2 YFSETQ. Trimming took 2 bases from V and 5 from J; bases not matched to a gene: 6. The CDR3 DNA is TGCGCCAGCAGCTTAGGACTAGCGGGAGCCCAGACCGGGGAGCTGTTTTTT. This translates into CASSLGLAGAQTGELFF.

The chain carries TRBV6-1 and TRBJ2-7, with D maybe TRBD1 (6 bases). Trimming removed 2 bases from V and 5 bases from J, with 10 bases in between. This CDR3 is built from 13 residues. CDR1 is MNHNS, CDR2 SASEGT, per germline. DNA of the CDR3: TGTGCCAGCAGTGAAAACAGGGCCCACGAGCAGTACGTC. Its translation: CASSENRAHEQYV.

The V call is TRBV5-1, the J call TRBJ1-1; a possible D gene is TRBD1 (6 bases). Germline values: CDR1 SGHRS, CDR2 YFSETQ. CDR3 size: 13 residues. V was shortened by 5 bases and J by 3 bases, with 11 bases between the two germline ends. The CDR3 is CASSPQGYTEAFF. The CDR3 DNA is TGCGCCAGCAGTCCTCAGGGGTACACTGAAGCTTTCTTT.

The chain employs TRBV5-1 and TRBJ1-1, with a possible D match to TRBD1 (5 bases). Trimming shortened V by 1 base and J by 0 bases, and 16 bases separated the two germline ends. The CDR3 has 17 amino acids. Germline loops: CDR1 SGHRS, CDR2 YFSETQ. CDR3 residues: CASSLPDKGALNTEAFF. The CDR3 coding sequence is TGCGCCAGCAGCTTGCCTGATAAAGGGGCTTTGAACACTGAAGCTTTCTTT. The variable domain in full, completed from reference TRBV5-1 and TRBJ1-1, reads KAGVTQTPRYLIKTRGQQVTLSCSPISGHRSVSWYQQTPGQGLQFLFEYFSETQRNKGNFPGRFSGRQFSNSRSEMNVSTLELGDSALYLCASSLPDKGALNTEAFFGQGTRLTVV.